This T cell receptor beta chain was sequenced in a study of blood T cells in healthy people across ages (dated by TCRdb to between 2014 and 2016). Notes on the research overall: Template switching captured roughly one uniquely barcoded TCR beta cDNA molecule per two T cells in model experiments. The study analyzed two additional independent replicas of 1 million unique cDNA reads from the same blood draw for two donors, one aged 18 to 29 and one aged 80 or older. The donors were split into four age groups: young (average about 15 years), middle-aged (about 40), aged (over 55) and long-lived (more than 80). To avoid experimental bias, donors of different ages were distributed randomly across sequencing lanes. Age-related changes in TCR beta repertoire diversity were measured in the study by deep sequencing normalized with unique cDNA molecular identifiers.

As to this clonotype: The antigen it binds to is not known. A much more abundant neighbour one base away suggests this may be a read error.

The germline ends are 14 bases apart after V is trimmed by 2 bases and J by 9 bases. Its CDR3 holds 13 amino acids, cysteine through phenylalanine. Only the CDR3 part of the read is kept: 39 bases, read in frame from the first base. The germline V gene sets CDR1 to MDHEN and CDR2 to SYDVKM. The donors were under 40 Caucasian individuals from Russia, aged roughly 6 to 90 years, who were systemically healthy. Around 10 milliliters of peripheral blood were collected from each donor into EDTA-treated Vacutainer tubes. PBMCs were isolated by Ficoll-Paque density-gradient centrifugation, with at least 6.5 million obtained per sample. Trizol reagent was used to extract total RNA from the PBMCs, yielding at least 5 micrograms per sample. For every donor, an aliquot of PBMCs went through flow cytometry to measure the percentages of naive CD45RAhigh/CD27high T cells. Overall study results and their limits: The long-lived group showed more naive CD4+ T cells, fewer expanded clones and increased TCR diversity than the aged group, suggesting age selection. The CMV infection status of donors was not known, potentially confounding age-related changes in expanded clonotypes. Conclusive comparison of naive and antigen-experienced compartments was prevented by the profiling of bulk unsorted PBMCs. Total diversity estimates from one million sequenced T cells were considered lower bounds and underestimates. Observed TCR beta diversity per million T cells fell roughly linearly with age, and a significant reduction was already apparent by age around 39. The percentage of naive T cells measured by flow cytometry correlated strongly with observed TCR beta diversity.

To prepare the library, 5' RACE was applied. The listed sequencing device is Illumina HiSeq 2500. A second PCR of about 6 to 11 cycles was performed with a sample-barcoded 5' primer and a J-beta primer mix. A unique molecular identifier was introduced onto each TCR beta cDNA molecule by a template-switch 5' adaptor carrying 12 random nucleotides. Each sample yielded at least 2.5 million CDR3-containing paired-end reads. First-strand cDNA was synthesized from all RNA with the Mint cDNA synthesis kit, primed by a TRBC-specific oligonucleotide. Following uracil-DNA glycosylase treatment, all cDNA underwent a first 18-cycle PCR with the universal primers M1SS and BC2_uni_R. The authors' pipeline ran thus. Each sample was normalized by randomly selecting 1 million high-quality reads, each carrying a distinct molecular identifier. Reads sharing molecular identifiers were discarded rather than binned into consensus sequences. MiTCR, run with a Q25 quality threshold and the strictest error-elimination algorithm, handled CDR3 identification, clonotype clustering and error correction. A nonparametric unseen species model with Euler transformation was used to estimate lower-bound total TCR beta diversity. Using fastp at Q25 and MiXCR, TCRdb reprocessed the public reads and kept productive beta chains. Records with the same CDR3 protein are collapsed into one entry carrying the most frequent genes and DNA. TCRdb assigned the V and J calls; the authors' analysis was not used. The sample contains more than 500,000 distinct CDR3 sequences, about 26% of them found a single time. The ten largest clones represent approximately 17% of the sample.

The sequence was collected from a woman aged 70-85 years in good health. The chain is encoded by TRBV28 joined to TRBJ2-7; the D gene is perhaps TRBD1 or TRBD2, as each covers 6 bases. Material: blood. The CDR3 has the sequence CASSLGGPGGQYF. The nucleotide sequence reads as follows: TGTGCCAGCAGTTTAGGGGGCCCCGGGGGGCAGTACTTC.